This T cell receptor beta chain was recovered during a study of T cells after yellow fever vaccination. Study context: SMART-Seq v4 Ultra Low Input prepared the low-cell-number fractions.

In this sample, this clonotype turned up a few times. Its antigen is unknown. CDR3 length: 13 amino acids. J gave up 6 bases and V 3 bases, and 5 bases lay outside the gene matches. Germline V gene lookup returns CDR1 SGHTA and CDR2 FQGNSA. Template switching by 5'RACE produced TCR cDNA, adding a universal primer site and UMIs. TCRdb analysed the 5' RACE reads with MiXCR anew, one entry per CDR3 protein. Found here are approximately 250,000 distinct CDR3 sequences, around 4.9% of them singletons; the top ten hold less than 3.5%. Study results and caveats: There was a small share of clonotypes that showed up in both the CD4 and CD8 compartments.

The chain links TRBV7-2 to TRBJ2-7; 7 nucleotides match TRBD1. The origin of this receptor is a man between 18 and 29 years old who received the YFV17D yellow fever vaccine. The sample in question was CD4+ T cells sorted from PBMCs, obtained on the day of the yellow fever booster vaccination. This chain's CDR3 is CASSFTGAVEQYF. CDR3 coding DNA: TGTGCCAGCAGCTTCACAGGGGCAGTCGAGCAGTACTTC.